What follows describes a single T cell receptor beta chain. The antigen remains undetermined. The data were taken from a study of cytomegalovirus exposure and HLA in healthy donors. About the study: Early released data had tens of millions of unique TCRs, all coming from HLA-typed donors. Study-wide results and caveats: Diagnosis of cytomegalovirus status made by the classifier reportedly showed high specificity and sensitivity.

The junction had 10 bases not matched to a gene; V was cut back by 5 bases and J by 4 bases. CDR3 length: 15 amino acids. Germline CDR1 MNHEY, CDR2 SVGAGI. The PCR ran on 60 Vbeta and 13 Jbeta primers. TCRdb's copy holds only in-frame clones and misses some; the assay was immunoSEQ multiplex PCR. The table lists about 130,000 clones, about two thirds of them singletons. Sequences were obtained from PBMCs. The chain employs TRBV6-5 and TRBJ1-2; 7 nucleotides agree with TRBD1. The TCR originated in a woman aged 60 to 75 in good health and CMV-seropositive. CDR3 loop: CASSPQGGLGYGYTF. The CDR3 DNA reads TGTGCCAGCAGTCCCCAGGGGGGCCTTGGCTATGGCTACACCTTC.